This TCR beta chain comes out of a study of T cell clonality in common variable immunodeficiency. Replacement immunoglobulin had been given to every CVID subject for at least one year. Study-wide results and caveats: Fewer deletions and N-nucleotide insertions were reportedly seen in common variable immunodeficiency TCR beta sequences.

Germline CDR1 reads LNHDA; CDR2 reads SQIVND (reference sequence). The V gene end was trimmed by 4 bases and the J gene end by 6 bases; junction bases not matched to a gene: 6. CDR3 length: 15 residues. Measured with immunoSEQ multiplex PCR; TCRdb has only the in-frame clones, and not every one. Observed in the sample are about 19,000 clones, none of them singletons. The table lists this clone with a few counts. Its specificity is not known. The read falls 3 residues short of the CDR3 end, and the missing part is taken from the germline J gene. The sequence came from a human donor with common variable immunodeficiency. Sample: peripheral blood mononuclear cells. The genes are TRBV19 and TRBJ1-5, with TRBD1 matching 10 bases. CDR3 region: CASSTGTGEAQPQHF. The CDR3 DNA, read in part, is TGTGCCAGTAGTACCGGGACAGGGGAGGCTCAGCCC.